Listed below are T cell receptor beta chains from one sample, sequenced in a study of T cell repertoires in cytomegalovirus infection. TCRdb redid the calling of the reads with MiXCR, one entry per CDR3 protein. The repertoire includes 630,000 or so distinct CDR3 sequences, 20% to 30% of them detected once, and roughly 8% sits in the top ten. Sequenced sample: CD8+ T cells from PBMCs. The receptors originated from a human donor in good health (CMV status not recorded). Some clones in this sample may be carry-over from other donors' samples. CDR3s include the opening cysteine and the closing phenylalanine or tryptophan. The D gene is left open where the match is weak. The size field is filled for only some rows; it gives once, few, many or a size class.

V gene	J gene	D gene	clone size	CDR3 protein	CDR3 DNA
TRBV2	TRBJ2-1	-	-	CASRTGTNEQFF	TGTGCCAGCAGGACAGGTACCAATGAGCAGTTCTTC
TRBV7-8	TRBJ1-1	-	many	CASSSRVNTEAFF	TGTGCCAGCAGCTCCCGGGTGAACACTGAAGCTTTCTTT
TRBV7-7	TRBJ2-1	TRBD2	many	CASSLTSVDEQFF	TGTGCTAGCAGCTTGACTAGCGTGGATGAGCAGTTCTTC
TRBV7-2	TRBJ2-1	-	many	CASSRGSMGYNEQFF	TGTGCCAGCAGCCGCGGCTCCATGGGCTACAATGAGCAGTTCTTC
TRBV9	TRBJ2-1	-	few	CASRNERVYNEQFF	TGTGCCAGCAGAAACGAGCGGGTCTACAATGAGCAGTTCTTC
TRBV7-2	TRBJ2-7	-	few	CASSLESGGPPYEQYF	TGTGCCAGCAGCTTAGAGAGTGGGGGCCCCCCCTACGAGCAGTACTTC
TRBV4-1	TRBJ2-1	TRBD1	many	CASSQDRGPYNEQFF	TGTGCCAGCAGTCAAGACAGGGGGCCGTACAATGAGCAGTTCTTC
TRBV14	TRBJ2-5	TRBD1	-	CASSPNRGPGGFGTQYF	TGTGCCAGCAGCCCCAACCGGGGGCCAGGGGGCTTCGGGACCCAGTACTTC
TRBV7-4	TRBJ1-1	TRBD1	few	CASSSTGGDTPNTEAFF	TGTGCCAGCAGTTCGACAGGGGGCGATACCCCGAACACTGAAGCTTTCTTT
TRBV9	TRBJ2-1	-	-	CASSVPLTASHLNEQFF	TGTGCCAGCAGCGTGCCCCTAACCGCCAGCCACCTCAATGAGCAGTTCTTC
TRBV9	TRBJ2-1	-	-	CASSGGGRGSDEQFF	TGTGCCAGCAGCGGGGGGGGCAGGGGGTCCGATGAGCAGTTCTTC
TRBV19	TRBJ2-1	-	-	CASSPRENSYNEQFF	TGTGCCAGTAGCCCTAGGGAAAATTCCTACAATGAGCAGTTCTTC
TRBV2	TRBJ2-7	TRBD1	-	CASSGVDRAGYEQYF	TGTGCCAGCAGTGGAGTGGACAGGGCTGGCTACGAGCAGTACTTC
TRBV6-5	TRBJ1-4	TRBD1	many	CASSYSTGIGIELFF	TGTGCCAGCAGTTACTCGACAGGGATTGGAATAGAACTGTTTTTT
TRBV5-4	TRBJ2-3	TRBD1	-	CASSSPGQAPGQTPDTQYF	TGTGCCAGCAGCTCACCGGGACAGGCCCCGGGGCAGACCCCGGATACGCAGTATTTT
TRBV7-4	TRBJ2-1	TRBD2	-	CASNGPSGRASYNEQFF	TGTGCCAGCAACGGCCCTAGCGGCAGAGCCTCCTACAATGAGCAGTTCTTC
TRBV28	TRBJ1-2	TRBD1	few	CASSLKTRDSYGYTF	TGTGCCAGCAGTTTAAAGACCCGGGACAGCTATGGCTACACCTTC
TRBV7-8	TRBJ2-5	-	few	CASSLRGGGGRETQYF	TGTGCCAGCAGCTTAAGAGGGGGAGGGGGTCGGGAGACCCAGTACTTC
TRBV5-1	TRBJ1-2	-	few	CASSLDYGDGYTF	TGCGCCAGCAGCTTGGATTACGGGGATGGCTACACCTTC
TRBV19	TRBJ1-2	-	-	CAGGHSYGYTF	TGTGCCGGGGGACATTCCTATGGCTACACCTTC
TRBV7-9	TRBJ2-3	TRBD2	-	CASKGGARTDTQYF	TGTGCCAGCAAGGGAGGGGCCCGCACAGATACGCAGTATTTT
TRBV7-3	TRBJ2-1	TRBD2	few	CASSFYPPTSGGYNEQFF	TGTGCCAGCAGCTTTTACCCCCCGACTAGCGGGGGATACAATGAGCAGTTCTTC
TRBV28	TRBJ1-5	-	many	CASNLKGHSNQPQHF	TGTGCCAGCAACCTTAAGGGGCATAGCAATCAGCCCCAGCATTTT
TRBV6-5	TRBJ2-5	-	few	CASRKLPTETQYF	TGTGCCAGCAGAAAACTACCCACGGAGACCCAGTACTTC
TRBV7-9	TRBJ1-4	TRBD1	few	CASSPAWSDRGAPTNEKLFF	TGTGCCAGCAGCCCTGCTTGGTCCGACAGGGGAGCGCCAACTAATGAAAAACTGTTTTTT
TRBV10-3	TRBJ2-3	TRBD1	-	CAIRVLGTGGEGITDTQYF	TGTGCCATCAGAGTACTCGGGACAGGCGGCGAGGGGATCACAGATACGCAGTATTTT
TRBV12-3/TRBV12-4	TRBJ2-2	-	many	CASSPLGSTGELFF	TGTGCCAGCAGCCCTCTGGGGTCGACCGGGGAGCTGTTTTTT
TRBV5-6	TRBJ1-6	-	few	CASSFGRVDSPLHF	TGTGCCAGCAGCTTCGGACGGGTTGATTCACCCCTCCACTTT
TRBV6-1	TRBJ2-3	-	few	CASTSSETSTDTQYF	TGTGCCAGCACCTCTAGCGAGACTAGCACAGATACGCAGTATTTT
TRBV10-3	TRBJ1-3	-	-	CAIWAGNTIYF	TGTGCCATCTGGGCTGGAAACACCATATATTTT
TRBV14	TRBJ2-6	-	-	CVSSQESSGANVLTF	TGTGTCAGCAGCCAAGAGAGCTCTGGGGCCAACGTCCTGACTTTC
TRBV10-3	TRBJ2-3	-	few	CAIGSGEITDTQYF	TGTGCCATCGGTTCAGGAGAAATCACAGATACGCAGTATTTT
TRBV15	TRBJ2-3	TRBD1	-	CATKTGERDTQYF	TGTGCCACCAAGACAGGGGAGCGGGATACGCAGTATTTT
TRBV14	TRBJ2-1	TRBD1	few	CASSHPGQGAIEQFF	TGTGCCAGCAGCCATCCGGGACAGGGGGCCATTGAGCAGTTCTTC
TRBV5-6	TRBJ2-2	-	-	CASSSGTPGELFF	TGTGCCAGCAGCTCTGGGACCCCCGGGGAGCTGTTTTTT
TRBV6-6	TRBJ1-2	-	-	CASSYRPGGDKIGYTF	TGTGCCAGCAGTTACAGACCCGGCGGAGATAAAATTGGCTACACCTTC
TRBV28	TRBJ2-5	TRBD1	-	CASSEGALNGETQYF	TGTGCCAGCAGCGAGGGGGCGCTTAACGGAGAGACCCAGTACTTC